This T cell receptor (beta chain) was sequenced during a study of blood T cell repertoires in COVID-19. Study summary: Researchers got acute and convalescent COVID-19 samples from the United States, Italy and Spain.

This clone appeared a few times. Sequencing used immunoSEQ multiplex PCR; TCRdb keeps in-frame clones, though not all of them. Here the sample spans hundreds of thousands of clones, 75% to 90% being singletons. Sequencing used peripheral blood. The receptor was isolated from a woman aged 55-70 years with acute or convalescent COVID-19.

The CDR3: CATSRGQEWNTIYF. For the CDR3, the DNA is TGTGCCACCAGCAGGGGACAGGAGTGGAACACCATATATTTT. This rearrangement joins TRBV15 to TRBJ1-3; 8 bases align to TRBD1. CDR1 is LNHNV, CDR2 YYDKDF, per germline (reference sequence). The length of the CDR3 is 14 residues. Germline trimming cut 3 bases from V and 7 bases from J; bases unmatched to any gene: 5.